This TCR beta chain was sequenced during a study of CD8 T cells in Susac syndrome. A quantity of roughly 0.5 to 1 ug RNA underwent reverse transcription using random hexamers. The immunoSEQ assay covered 54 Vbeta and 13 Jbeta segments for CDR3. TCRdb re-analysed the immunoSEQ multiplex PCR reads in MiXCR, keeping a single row per CDR3 protein. The data show 78,000 or so distinct CDR3 sequences, with about 95% seen just once and around 0.4% held by the top ten. In the multiple sclerosis control group, patients were treatment-naive and had stable or active relapsing-remitting disease. Negative isolation was used for CD8+ and CD4+ T cells and FACS enrichment for TEMRA cells. Germline lookup yields CDR1 SGDLS and CDR2 YYNGEE. V lost 2 bases and J lost 2; bases outside the gene matches: 3. The CDR3 extends over 15 amino acids.

This TCR came from a human donor with multiple sclerosis. The chain couples TRBV9 to TRBJ2-1, with 8 bases aligning to TRBD2. The sequencing input was CD8+ T cells from PBMCs. In DNA, the CDR3 is TGTGCCAGCAGCGTTAGCGGGGCCCCCTACAATGAGCAGTTCTTC. As protein: CASSVSGAPYNEQFF.